Presented here are 2 T cell receptor beta chains from one specimen sequenced in a study of radiation and T cells in renal cell carcinoma. The repertoire was sequenced with immunoSEQ multiplex PCR; TCRdb's copy has only in-frame clones and lacks some. The sample includes 120,000 to 150,000 clones, about 88% seen only once; the top ten take 3.5% to 5%. Time point denoted: baseline pretreatment blood. Treatment specified: 15 Gy SBRT to primary tumor, nephrectomy 4 weeks later. This specimen consisted of blood, obtained from a patient whose treatment included radiotherapy and nephrectomy. The receptors were gathered from a woman between 65 and 79 years old with renal cell carcinoma.

This chain joins TRBV6-1 and TRBJ2-1, with D tentatively TRBD2 (6 bases). Trimming cost V 2 bases and J 11 bases, with 10 bases left between them. Germline V CDR1 and CDR2: MNHNS, SASEGT. This CDR3 spans 12 amino acids. CDR3 protein: CASSERDLQQFF. The CDR3 DNA sequence: TGTGCCAGCAGTGAACGGGACTTACAGCAGTTCTTC.

The gene calls are TRBV5-1 and TRBJ1-4; D is possibly TRBD1 (5 bases). The CDR3 has 15 amino acids. CDR1 and CDR2 (germline): SGHRS, YFSETQ. Between the trimmed V and J ends, which lost 4 bases and 2 bases, there was a span of 12 bases. As DNA, the CDR3 is TGCGCCAGCAGCCGATCAGGGAGCACTAATGAAAAACTGTTTTTT. Protein: CASSRSGSTNEKLFF. The variable domain in full, with the rest retrieved from reference TRBV5-1 and TRBJ1-4, is KAGVTQTPRYLIKTRGQQVTLSCSPISGHRSVSWYQQTPGQGLQFLFEYFSETQRNKGNFPGRFSGRQFSNSRSEMNVSTLELGDSALYLCASSRSGSTNEKLFFGSGTQLSVL.